The 8 T cell receptor beta chains below all came from one sample that was sequenced in a study of blood T cell repertoires in COVID-19 (dated by TCRdb to between 2020 and 2021). Library preparation employed the immunoSEQ multiplex PCR assay. This immuneACCESS table, as held by TCRdb, lists in-frame sequences with V and J called but not all clones. Of the missing ones, under half trace to an unresolved V gene in checked studies; the others have no known cause. Here the sample has some 300,000 clones; over 85% occur a single time. Roughly 2.8% of the sample is held by the ten biggest clonotypes. The specimen was PBMCs or T cells enriched from blood (not recorded which). All receptors come from a woman aged 45-65 years who had been exposed to COVID-19.

This rearrangement joins TRBV14 to TRBJ2-7; no definite D call. V was cut by 4 bases and J by 4 bases, with 5 bases left in between. Germline-derived CDR1 and CDR2 are SGHDN and FVKESK. The CDR3 has 11 amino acids. CDR3 in amino acids: CASSLKYEQYF. For the CDR3, the DNA is TGTGCCAGCAGCCTCAAATACGAGCAGTACTTC.

This chain joins TRBV28 and TRBJ1-6; 7 nucleotides align to TRBD1. After removal of 11 bases from V and 0 bases from J, the junction contained 19 bases not matched to a gene. The CDR3 covers 19 residues. Germline values: CDR1 MDHEN, CDR2 SYDVKM. The CDR3 loop is CAAIAGTATSNSYNSPLHF. The DNA for the CDR3 is TGTGCCGCAATCGCCGGGACAGCGACAAGCAACTCCTATAATTCACCCCTCCACTTT.

The chain employs TRBV2 and TRBJ2-2; 8 bases match TRBD1. This CDR3 is built from 19 residues. Germline CDR1 is SNHLY and CDR2 is FYNNEI. V was clipped by 2 bases and J by 8 bases; unmatched bases: 19. CDR3 region: CASSERGSSLDRDLGELFF. The CDR3 nucleotides are TGTGCCAGCAGTGAAAGAGGAAGTTCGCTGGACAGGGATTTGGGGGAGCTGTTTTTT.

The count of this clone is one. The gene calls are TRBV30 and TRBJ2-7, with 10 bases matching TRBD1. Trimming cost V 3 bases and J 6 bases; bases outside gene matches: 8. The CDR3 extends over 14 amino acids. Germline assignment: CDR1 GTSNPN and CDR2 SVGIG (reference sequence). This CDR3 reads CAWRGDRGPGEQYF. The CDR3 nucleotides are TGTGCCTGGAGAGGGGACAGGGGCCCAGGCGAGCAGTACTTC.

This chain uses TRBV5-1 with TRBJ1-1; D call uncertain. Trimming pared 0 bases from V and 0 bases from J, leaving 6 bases between. This CDR3 region has 14 residues. Germline V lookup: CDR1 SGHRS, CDR2 YFSETQ. DNA for the CDR3: TGCGCCAGCAGCTTGGCAGGAATGAACACTGAAGCTTTCTTT. This gives the protein CASSLAGMNTEAFF.

The CDR3 region has the DNA TGTGCCAGCAGCGTTTCCTACTCCATCTCCTACAATGAGCAGTTCTTC. Protein: CASSVSYSISYNEQFF. J is TRBJ2-1 and V is TRBV9; D uncertain. V was clipped by 2 bases and J by 0 bases, with 12 bases between them. The CDR3 loop spans 16 amino acids. Germline CDR1 and CDR2: SGDLS and YYNGEE.

The table lists this clone with a count of one. This chain uses TRBV5-4 with TRBJ2-2, with D possibly matching TRBD2 (6 bases). Trimming took off 4 bases at V and 2 bases at J, with 18 bases between the two ends. The CDR3 spans 17 residues. Germline assignment: CDR1 SGHNT and CDR2 YYREEE (reference sequence). The CDR3 DNA is TGTGCCAGCAGCCCCCGAATGGAGGGAGGTAACACCGGGGAGCTGTTTTTT. Translating gives CASSPRMEGGNTGELFF.

V usage is TRBV28 and J usage is TRBJ1-4; a possible D gene is TRBD1 (6 bases). Trimming shortened V by 6 bases and J by 5 bases, and 16 bases separated the two germline ends. From germline, CDR1 is MDHEN and CDR2 SYDVKM. CDR3 length equals 15 residues. As DNA, the CDR3 is TGTGCCAGCAGGAGAACGCAGGGGTTAAATGAAAAACTGTTTTTT. Translating it yields CASRRTQGLNEKLFF.